This is a list of T cell receptor beta chains from one sample in a study of blood T cell repertoires in COVID-19. TCRdb keeps only in-frame clones here, not all; method: immunoSEQ multiplex PCR. The table has a few hundred thousand clones, 85% seen once. Sequencing input: peripheral blood. These receptors came from a human donor in a cohort sampled during active COVID-19. CDR3s include the opening cysteine and the closing phenylalanine or tryptophan. The order of the fields is clone size, J gene, D gene, V gene, CDR3 protein, CDR3 DNA. A D gene is named only where the DNA matches it firmly. For some rows the clone size is stated as once, few or many, or as a class when expanded; others skip it.

>once|TRBJ1-2|NA|TRBV2
CASSALAGRNYGYTF
TGTGCCAGCAGTGCTCTGGCAGGGCGGAACTATGGCTACACCTTC
>NA|TRBJ1-2|NA|TRBV7-8
CASSLRGNSNYGYTF
TGTGCCAGCAGCTTACGGGGGAACTCTAACTATGGCTACACCTTC
>NA|TRBJ1-1|TRBD1|TRBV19
CASSIQGAPSTEAFF
TGTGCCAGTAGTATACAGGGGGCGCCGAGCACTGAAGCTTTCTTT
>NA|TRBJ2-1|NA|TRBV24-1
CATSDEAGGHNEQFF
TGTGCCACCAGTGATGAGGCCGGGGGTCACAATGAGCAGTTCTTC
>once|TRBJ2-7|NA|TRBV13
CASSFRQGYEQYF
TGTGCCAGCAGCTTCAGGCAGGGCTACGAGCAGTACTTC
>NA|TRBJ1-4|TRBD1|TRBV6-5
CASSWTGAANEKLFF
TGTGCCAGCAGTTGGACAGGGGCGGCTAATGAAAAACTGTTTTTT
>NA|TRBJ2-4|NA|TRBV20-1
CSASSDRLAKNIQYF
TGCAGTGCTAGTAGCGACAGACTAGCCAAAAACATTCAGTACTTC
>NA|TRBJ2-5|NA|TRBV21-1
CASSPRGKGGETQYF
TGTGCCAGCAGCCCTAGGGGAAAGGGAGGAGAGACCCAGTACTTC
>NA|TRBJ2-7|NA|TRBV25-1
CASSGTGSGEQYF
TGTGCCAGCAGTGGAACAGGGTCGGGCGAGCAGTACTTC
>NA|TRBJ1-5|NA|TRBV3-1/TRBV3-2
CASSQHTGSNQPQHF
TGTGCCAGCAGCCAGCATACAGGGAGCAATCAGCCCCAGCATTTT
>NA|TRBJ2-7|TRBD2|TRBV25-1
CASSELAGGQVQYF
TGTGCCAGCAGTGAACTAGCGGGGGGGCAAGTGCAGTACTTC
>NA|TRBJ2-1|NA|TRBV7-2
CASSSRLRTVGAEQFF
TGTGCCAGCAGCTCCCGGCTACGGACAGTTGGTGCTGAGCAGTTCTTC
>NA|TRBJ1-3|NA|TRBV6-5
CASSFQEGAGNTIYF
TGTGCCAGCAGTTTTCAAGAGGGAGCGGGAAACACCATATATTTT
>few|TRBJ1-1|NA|TRBV7-9
CASSPQGRFEAFF
TGTGCCAGCAGCCCTCAGGGCCGATTTGAAGCTTTCTTT
>few|TRBJ1-1|NA|TRBV6-5
CASSYSLTTEAFF
TGTGCCAGCAGTTACTCCCTCACAACTGAAGCTTTCTTT
>NA|TRBJ1-3|NA|TRBV18
CASSPLQGLSGNTIYF
TGTGCCAGCTCACCGTTACAGGGATTAAGCGGAAACACCATATATTTT
>NA|TRBJ2-6|NA|TRBV4-1
CASSYDSSGANVLTF
TGCGCCAGCAGCTACGACAGCTCTGGGGCCAACGTCCTGACTTTC
>few|TRBJ1-1|NA|TRBV3-1/TRBV3-2
CASSPPRTEGVKAFF
TGTGCCAGCAGCCCTCCAAGGACAGAGGGAGTGAAAGCTTTCTTT
>NA|TRBJ1-3|NA|TRBV13
CASSRQDRNTIYF
TGTGCCAGCAGCCGACAGGACAGAAACACCATATATTTT
>NA|TRBJ1-2|TRBD1|TRBV30
CAWSVTGQYGYTF
TGTGCCTGGAGTGTGACGGGACAGTATGGCTACACCTTC
>NA|TRBJ1-1|NA|TRBV19
CASSTGGNTEAFF
TGTGCCAGTAGTACCGGAGGGAACACTGAAGCTTTCTTT
>NA|TRBJ2-7|TRBD1|TRBV2
CASSEDRAFYNSYEQYF
TGTGCCAGCAGTGAGGACAGGGCTTTTTACAATTCCTACGAGCAGTACTTC
>NA|TRBJ1-1|NA|TRBV6-4
CASSEDFSSGTEAFF
TGTGCCAGCAGTGAGGATTTCAGTTCGGGAACTGAAGCTTTCTTT
>NA|TRBJ1-4|NA|TRBV2
CASSPREKLFF
TGTGCCAGCAGCCCGCGGGAAAAACTGTTTTTT
>NA|TRBJ2-1|TRBD2|TRBV24-1
CATSDFSGGKLNEQFF
TGTGCCACCAGTGATTTTAGCGGGGGGAAGTTAAATGAGCAGTTCTTC
>NA|TRBJ1-6|NA|TRBV5-1
CASSLDSSNSPLHF
TGCGCCAGCAGCTTGGACAGCAGTAATTCACCCCTCCACTTT
>NA|TRBJ1-1|NA|TRBV6-6
CASSQGLSNTEAFF
TGTGCCAGCAGTCAGGGACTCTCGAACACTGAAGCTTTCTTT
>once|TRBJ2-2|TRBD1|TRBV6-5
CASRPGQVNTGELFF
TGTGCCAGCAGACCGGGACAGGTTAACACCGGGGAGCTGTTTTTT
>NA|TRBJ1-2|TRBD1|TRBV28
CASSLYGQDLSYTF
TGTGCCAGCAGTTTATACGGACAGGACCTTAGCTACACCTTC
>NA|TRBJ1-4|NA|TRBV10-3
CAISEGQLATNEKLFF
TGTGCCATCAGTGAGGGACAGCTCGCAACTAATGAAAAACTGTTTTTT
>NA|TRBJ1-3|NA|TRBV6-5
CASSKNPSGNTIYF
TGTGCCAGCTCTAAGAATCCCTCTGGAAACACCATATATTTT
>NA|TRBJ1-2|TRBD1|TRBV10-3
CAISSGTGANYGYTF
TGTGCCATCAGTAGCGGGACAGGCGCTAACTATGGCTACACCTTC
>NA|TRBJ1-2|TRBD1|TRBV20-1
CSASLPGGALYGYTF
TGCAGTGCTAGTCTCCCAGGGGGCGCACTATATGGCTACACCTTC
>NA|TRBJ2-2|NA|TRBV27
CASSFSSVNTGELFF
TGTGCCAGCAGTTTTAGTAGCGTAAACACCGGGGAGCTGTTTTTT
>NA|TRBJ1-6|NA|TRBV6-1
CASSEASGGSYNSPLHF
TGTGCCAGCAGTGAAGCCTCCGGGGGCTCCTATAATTCACCCCTCCACTTT
>NA|TRBJ1-2|NA|TRBV7-3
CASSLTPAGEGKDYGYTF
TGTGCCAGCAGCTTAACACCGGCGGGGGAGGGGAAGGACTATGGCTACACCTTC
>NA|TRBJ2-2|TRBD1|TRBV24-1
CATSDYGQARNTGELFF
TGTGCCACCAGTGATTACGGACAGGCCCGGAACACCGGGGAGCTGTTTTTT
>NA|TRBJ1-2|NA|TRBV5-5
CASSSTLNGDYGYTF
TGTGCCAGCAGCTCCACACTCAACGGGGACTATGGCTACACCTTC
>NA|TRBJ1-2|TRBD1|TRBV3-1/TRBV3-2
CASSQETGGLYGYTF
TGTGCCAGCAGCCAAGAAACAGGGGGCCTATATGGCTACACCTTC
>NA|TRBJ1-2|NA|TRBV6-5
CASSYRSGELGYTF
TGTGCCAGCAGTTACCGCTCAGGGGAGTTGGGCTACACCTTC
>NA|TRBJ2-2|TRBD1|TRBV2
CASSDEGALDGELFF
TGTGCCAGCAGTGACGAGGGGGCCTTAGACGGGGAGCTGTTTTTT